This T cell receptor (beta chain) was sequenced for a study of T cell repertoires in cytomegalovirus infection. As for this clonotype: Antigen specificity is unknown.

TCRdb recomputed calls from the reads with MiXCR, one row per CDR3 protein. The sample yields around 900,000 distinct CDR3 sequences, roughly 31% seen once. The CDR3 totals 13 residues. Deletions cut 7 bases from V and 7 bases from J, with 13 bases between. Germline lookup yields CDR1 MNHEY and CDR2 SVGEGT. This clonotype was obtained from a human donor in good health (CMV status not recorded). Some clones in this sample may be carry-over from other donors' samples. V is TRBV6-2 or TRBV6-3 and J is TRBJ2-2; D unclear. The material was cultured CD8+ T cells from PBMCs, obtained from culture after CMV antigen stimulation. CDR3 DNA: TGTGCCAGCATGGCTTCCGATGTCGGGGAGCTGTTTTTT. This codes for CASMASDVGELFF.